This TCR beta chain is from a study of blood T cell repertoires in COVID-19. Study as a whole: COVID-19 samples, acute and convalescent, were from the United States, Italy and Spain.

Sequencing was performed with immunoSEQ multiplex PCR; in TCRdb, only in-frame clones are kept and a portion is missing. The sample lists some 70,000 clones, roughly 84% occurring once. In germline, CDR1 is SGHVS, CDR2 FQNEAQ. The CDR3 is 13 residues long. Trimming cost V 4 bases and J 5 bases; bases outside gene matches: 2. This receptor was taken from a man aged 45-65 years with active COVID-19. The specimen sequenced was peripheral blood. This chain connects TRBV7-8 to TRBJ1-2; 9 positions match TRBD1. The CDR3 DNA sequence: TGTGCCAGCAGCTCCGGACAGGGGTATGGCTACACCTTC. This translates into CASSSGQGYGYTF.